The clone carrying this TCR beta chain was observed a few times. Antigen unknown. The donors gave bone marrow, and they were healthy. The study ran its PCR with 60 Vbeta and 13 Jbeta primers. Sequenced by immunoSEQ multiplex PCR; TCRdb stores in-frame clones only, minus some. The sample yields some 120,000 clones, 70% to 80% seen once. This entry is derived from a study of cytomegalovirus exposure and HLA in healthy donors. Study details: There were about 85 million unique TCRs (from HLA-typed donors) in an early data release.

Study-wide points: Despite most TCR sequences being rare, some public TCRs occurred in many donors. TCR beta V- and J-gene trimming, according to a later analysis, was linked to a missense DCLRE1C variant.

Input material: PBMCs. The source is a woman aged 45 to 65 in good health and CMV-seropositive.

The CDR3 here is CAISARLAEETQYF. In DNA form, the CDR3 reads TGTGCCATCAGTGCTCGGCTAGCGGAAGAGACCCAGTACTTC. The V call is TRBV10-3, the J call TRBJ2-5, with 7 nucleotides matching TRBD2. The V gene end was trimmed by 4 bases and the J gene end by 3 bases; junction bases not matched to a gene: 5. Germline V gives CDR1 ENHRY, CDR2 SYGVKD. The length of the CDR3 is 14 residues.